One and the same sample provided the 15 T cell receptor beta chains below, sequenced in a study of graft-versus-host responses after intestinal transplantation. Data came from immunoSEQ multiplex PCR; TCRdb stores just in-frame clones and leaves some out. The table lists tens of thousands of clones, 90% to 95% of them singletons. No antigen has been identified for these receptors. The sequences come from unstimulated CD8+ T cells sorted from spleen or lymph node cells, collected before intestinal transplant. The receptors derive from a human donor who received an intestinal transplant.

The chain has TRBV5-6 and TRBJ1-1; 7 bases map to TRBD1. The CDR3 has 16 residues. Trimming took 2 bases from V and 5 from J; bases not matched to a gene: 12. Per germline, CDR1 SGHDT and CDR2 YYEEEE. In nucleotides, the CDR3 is TGTGCCAGCAGCTTAGCCAACAGGGGATTGGTTACTGAAGCTTTCTTT. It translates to CASSLANRGLVTEAFF.

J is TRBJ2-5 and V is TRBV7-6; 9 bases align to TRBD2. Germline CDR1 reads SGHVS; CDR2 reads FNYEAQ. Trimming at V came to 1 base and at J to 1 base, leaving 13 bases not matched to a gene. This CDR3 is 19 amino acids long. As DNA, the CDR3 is TGTGCCAGCAGCTTAGGTTCCAGCCTAGCGGGGATTGTCCAAGAGACCCAGTACTTC. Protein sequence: CASSLGSSLAGIVQETQYF.

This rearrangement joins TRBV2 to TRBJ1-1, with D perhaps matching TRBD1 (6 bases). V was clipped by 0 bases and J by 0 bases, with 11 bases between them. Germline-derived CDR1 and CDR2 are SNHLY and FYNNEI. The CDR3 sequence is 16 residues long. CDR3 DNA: TGTGCCAGCAGTGAAGCGCTACAGGGCCTGAACACTGAAGCTTTCTTT. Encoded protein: CASSEALQGLNTEAFF.

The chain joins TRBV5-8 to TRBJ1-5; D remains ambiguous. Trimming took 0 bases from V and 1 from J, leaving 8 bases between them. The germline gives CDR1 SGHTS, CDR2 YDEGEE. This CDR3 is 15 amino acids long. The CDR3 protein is CASSLVRSSNQPQHF. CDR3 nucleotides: TGTGCCAGCAGCTTGGTTCGGAGCAGCAATCAGCCCCAGCATTTT.

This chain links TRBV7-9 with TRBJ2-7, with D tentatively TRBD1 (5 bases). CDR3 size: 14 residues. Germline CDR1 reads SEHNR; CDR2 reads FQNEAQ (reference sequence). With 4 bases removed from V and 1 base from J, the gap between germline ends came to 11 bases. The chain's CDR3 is CASSSLQGSYEQYF. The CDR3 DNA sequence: TGTGCCAGCAGCTCCCTTCAGGGTTCCTACGAGCAGTACTTC. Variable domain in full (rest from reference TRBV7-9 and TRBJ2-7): DTGVSQNPRHKITKRGQNVTFRCDPISEHNRLYWYRQTLGQGPEFLTYFQNEAQLEKSRLLSDRFSAERPKGSFSTLEIQRTEQGDSAMYLCASSSLQGSYEQYFGPGTRLTVT.

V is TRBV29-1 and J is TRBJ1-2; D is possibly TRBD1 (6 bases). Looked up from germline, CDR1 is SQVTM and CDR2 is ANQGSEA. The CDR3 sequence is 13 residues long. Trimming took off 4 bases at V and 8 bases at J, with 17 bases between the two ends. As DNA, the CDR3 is TGCAGCGTTGCAGCCCTGGGGGCCGGAGGCTACACCTTC. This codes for CSVAALGAGGYTF.

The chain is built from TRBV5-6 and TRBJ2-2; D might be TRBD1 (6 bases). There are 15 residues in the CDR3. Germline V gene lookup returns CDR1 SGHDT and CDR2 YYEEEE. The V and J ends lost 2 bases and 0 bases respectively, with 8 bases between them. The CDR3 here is CASSFGTTNTGELFF. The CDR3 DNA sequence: TGTGCCAGCAGCTTTGGGACAACGAACACCGGGGAGCTGTTTTTT.

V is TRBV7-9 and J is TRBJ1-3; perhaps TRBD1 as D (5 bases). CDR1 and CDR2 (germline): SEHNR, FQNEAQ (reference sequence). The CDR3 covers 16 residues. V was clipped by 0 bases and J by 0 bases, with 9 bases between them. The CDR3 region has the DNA TGTGCCAGCAGCTTAGCCCCAGACAGCTCTGGAAACACCATATATTTT. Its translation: CASSLAPDSSGNTIYF.

The CDR3 coding sequence is TGTGCCAGCAGTCCGGCAGGTCCCTACGAGCAGTACTTC. It encodes CASSPAGPYEQYF. This sequence joins TRBV27 and TRBJ2-7; no clear D. CDR3 size: 13 residues. V lost 5 bases and J 2 bases, leaving 10 bases between the germline ends. CDR1 MNHEY and CDR2 SMNVEV come from the germline V gene (reference sequence).

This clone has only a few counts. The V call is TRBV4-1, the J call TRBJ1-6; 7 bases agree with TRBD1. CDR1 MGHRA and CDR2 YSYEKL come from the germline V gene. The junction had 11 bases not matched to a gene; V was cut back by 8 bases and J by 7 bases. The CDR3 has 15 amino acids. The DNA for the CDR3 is TGCGCCAGCTCCGGGAGGGGGCAAGGAAATTCACCCCTCCACTTT. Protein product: CASSGRGQGNSPLHF.

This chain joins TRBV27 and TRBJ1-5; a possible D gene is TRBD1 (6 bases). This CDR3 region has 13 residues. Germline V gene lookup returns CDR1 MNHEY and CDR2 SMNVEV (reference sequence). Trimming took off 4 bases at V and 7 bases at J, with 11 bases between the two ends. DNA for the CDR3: TGTGCCAGCAGTTCAGGGGCCCAACAGCCCCAGCATTTT. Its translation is CASSSGAQQPQHF.

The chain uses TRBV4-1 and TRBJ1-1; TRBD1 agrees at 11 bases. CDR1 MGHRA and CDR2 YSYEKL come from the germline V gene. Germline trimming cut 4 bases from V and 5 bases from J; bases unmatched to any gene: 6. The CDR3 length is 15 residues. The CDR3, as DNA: TGCGCCAGCAGCCCGGGGACAGGGGGATGGACTGAAGCTTTCTTT. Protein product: CASSPGTGGWTEAFF.

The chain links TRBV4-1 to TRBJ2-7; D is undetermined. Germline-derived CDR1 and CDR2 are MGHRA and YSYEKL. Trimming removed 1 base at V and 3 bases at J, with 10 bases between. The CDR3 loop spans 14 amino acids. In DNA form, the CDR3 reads TGCGCCAGCAGCCAAGCTCGGGTAGACTACGAGCAGTACTTC. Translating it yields CASSQARVDYEQYF.

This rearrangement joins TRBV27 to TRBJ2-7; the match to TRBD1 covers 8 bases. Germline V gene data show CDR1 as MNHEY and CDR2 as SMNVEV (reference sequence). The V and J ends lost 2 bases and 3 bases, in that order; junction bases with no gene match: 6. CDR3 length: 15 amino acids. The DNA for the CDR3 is TGTGCCAGCAGTTTACAGGGGGCGCGGGTCTACGAGCAGTACTTC. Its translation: CASSLQGARVYEQYF.

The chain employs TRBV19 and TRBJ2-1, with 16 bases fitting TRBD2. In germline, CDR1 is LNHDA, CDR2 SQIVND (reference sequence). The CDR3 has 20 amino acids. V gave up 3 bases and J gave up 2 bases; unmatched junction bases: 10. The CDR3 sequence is CASSMGTSGRAVFTYNEQFF. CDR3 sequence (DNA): TGTGCCAGTAGTATGGGGACTAGCGGGAGGGCCGTGTTCACCTACAATGAGCAGTTCTTC.